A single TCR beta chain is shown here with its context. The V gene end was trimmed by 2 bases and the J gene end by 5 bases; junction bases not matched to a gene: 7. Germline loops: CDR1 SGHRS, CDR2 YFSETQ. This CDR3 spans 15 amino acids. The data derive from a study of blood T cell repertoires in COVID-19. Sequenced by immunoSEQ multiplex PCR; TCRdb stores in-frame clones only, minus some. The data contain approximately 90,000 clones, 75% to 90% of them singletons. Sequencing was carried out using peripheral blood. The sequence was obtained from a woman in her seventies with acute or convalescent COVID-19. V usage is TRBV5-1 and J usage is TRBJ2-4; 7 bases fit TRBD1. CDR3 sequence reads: CASSFLGTEENIQYF. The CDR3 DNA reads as TGCGCCAGCAGCTTTTTGGGGACAGAAGAAAACATTCAGTACTTC.